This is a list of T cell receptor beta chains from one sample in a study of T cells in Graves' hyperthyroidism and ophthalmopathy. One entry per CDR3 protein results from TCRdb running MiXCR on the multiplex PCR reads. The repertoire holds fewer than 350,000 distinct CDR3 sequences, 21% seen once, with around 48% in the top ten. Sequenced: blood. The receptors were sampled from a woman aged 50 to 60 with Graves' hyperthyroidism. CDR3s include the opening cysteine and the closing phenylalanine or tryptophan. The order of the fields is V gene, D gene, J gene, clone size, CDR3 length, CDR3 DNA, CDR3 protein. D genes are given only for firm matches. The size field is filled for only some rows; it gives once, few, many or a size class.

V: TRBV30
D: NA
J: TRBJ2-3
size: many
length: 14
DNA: TGTGCCTGGAGTTCAGGGGTATCGGCAGATACGCAGTATTTT
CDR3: CAWSSGVSADTQYF

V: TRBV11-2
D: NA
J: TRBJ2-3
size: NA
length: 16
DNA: TGTGCCAGCAGACTGGGTCGGGGGGCAGGCACAGATACGCAGTATTTT
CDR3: CASRLGRGAGTDTQYF

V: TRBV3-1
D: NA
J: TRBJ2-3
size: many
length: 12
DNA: TGTGCCAGCAGCCAAGAAAGGGGCGTGCAGTATTTT
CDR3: CASSQERGVQYF

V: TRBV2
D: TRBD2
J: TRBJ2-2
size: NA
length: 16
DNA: TGTGCCACCAGCAGAGCGGGACTATCGAACACCGGGGAGCTGTTTTTT
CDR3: CATSRAGLSNTGELFF

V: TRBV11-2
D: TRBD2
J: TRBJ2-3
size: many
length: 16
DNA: TGTGCCAGCAGCTTAGATCGAGGACTAGCCTCAGATACGCAGTATTTT
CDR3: CASSLDRGLASDTQYF

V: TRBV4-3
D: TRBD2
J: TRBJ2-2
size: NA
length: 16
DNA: TGCGCCAGCAGCCAGGCTAGCGGGAGTACGACCGGGGAGCTGTTTTTT
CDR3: CASSQASGSTTGELFF

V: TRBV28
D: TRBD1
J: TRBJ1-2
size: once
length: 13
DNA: TGTGCCAGCAGTTTAGGGGACAGAAACGGCTACACCTTC
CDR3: CASSLGDRNGYTF

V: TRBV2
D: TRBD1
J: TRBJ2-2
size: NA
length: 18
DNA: TGTGCCAGCAGTGCTCTTTTGGGGACAGGGGAAAACACCGGGGAGCTGTTTTTT
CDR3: CASSALLGTGENTGELFF

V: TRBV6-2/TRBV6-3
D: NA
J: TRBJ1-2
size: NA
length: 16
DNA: TGTGCCAGCAGTTACAACGGGGCAGAGCGGAGCTATGGCTACACCTTC
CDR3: CASSYNGAERSYGYTF

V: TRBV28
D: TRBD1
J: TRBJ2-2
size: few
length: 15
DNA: TGTGCCAGCAGCGTCCAGGGGGCTGGAACCGGGGAGCTGTTTTTT
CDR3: CASSVQGAGTGELFF

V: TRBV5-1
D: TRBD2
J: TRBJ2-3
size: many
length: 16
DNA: TGCGCCAGCAGCTTGGCCGAGCGGGGAAGCACAGATACGCAGTATTTT
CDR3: CASSLAERGSTDTQYF

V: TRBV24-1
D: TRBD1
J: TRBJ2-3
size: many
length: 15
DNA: TGTGCCACCAGGTCAACGGGACAGGTCACAGATACGCAGTATTTT
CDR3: CATRSTGQVTDTQYF

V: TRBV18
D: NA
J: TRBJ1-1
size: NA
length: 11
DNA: TGTGCCAGCTCATCACAGACTGAAGCTTTCTTT
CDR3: CASSSQTEAFF

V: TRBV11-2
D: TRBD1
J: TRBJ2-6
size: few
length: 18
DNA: TGTGCCAGCAGCGGCTGGACAGGGGGCCTCTCTGGGGCCAACGTCCTGACTTTC
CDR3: CASSGWTGGLSGANVLTF

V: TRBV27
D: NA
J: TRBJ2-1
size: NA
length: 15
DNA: TGTGCCAGCAGTCCCGGACGTGGGACATACAATGAGCAGTTCTTC
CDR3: CASSPGRGTYNEQFF

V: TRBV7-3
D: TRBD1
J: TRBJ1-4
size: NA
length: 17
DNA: TGTGCCAGCAGCTTAAAGATCACCGGGACAGGGGAGGAAAAACTGTTTTTT
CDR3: CASSLKITGTGEEKLFF

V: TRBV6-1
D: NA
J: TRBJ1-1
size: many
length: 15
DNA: TGTGCCAGCAGCTCCATGAGGGTAAGGGGCACTGAAGCTTTCTTT
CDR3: CASSSMRVRGTEAFF

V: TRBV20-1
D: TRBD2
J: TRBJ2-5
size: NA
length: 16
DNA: TGCAGTGCTAGGGGGACTAGCGGGCAAATCCAAGAGACCCAGTACTTC
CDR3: CSARGTSGQIQETQYF

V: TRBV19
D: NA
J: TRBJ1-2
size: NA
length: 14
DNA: TGTGCCAGTAGTTCTGAGCCTACTAACTATGGCTACACCTTC
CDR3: CASSSEPTNYGYTF

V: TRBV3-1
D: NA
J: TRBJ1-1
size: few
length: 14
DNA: TGTGCCAGCAGCCAAGATCGATTGAACACTGAAGCTTTCTTT
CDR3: CASSQDRLNTEAFF

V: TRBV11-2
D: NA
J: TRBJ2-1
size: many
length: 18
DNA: TGTGCCAGCAGCTTAGATCCCCTGGGAGCCCTCCAATACAATGAGCAGTTCTTC
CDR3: CASSLDPLGALQYNEQFF

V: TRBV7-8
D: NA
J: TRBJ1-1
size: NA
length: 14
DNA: TGTGCCACGAGGGTAGCAGCTGGGAACACTGAAGCTTTCTTT
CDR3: CATRVAAGNTEAFF

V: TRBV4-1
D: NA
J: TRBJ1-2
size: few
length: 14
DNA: TGCGCCAGCAGCCAAGATGACGGCAGTTATGGCTACACCTTC
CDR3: CASSQDDGSYGYTF

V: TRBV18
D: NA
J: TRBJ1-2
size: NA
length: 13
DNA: TGTGCCAGCTCACCTGACAACTGGAGAGGCTACACCTTC
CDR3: CASSPDNWRGYTF

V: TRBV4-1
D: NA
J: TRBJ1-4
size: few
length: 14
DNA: TGCGCCAGCAGCCAAGGAAGGGGGAATGAAAAACTGTTTTTT
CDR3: CASSQGRGNEKLFF

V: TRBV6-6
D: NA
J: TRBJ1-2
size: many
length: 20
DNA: TGTGCCAGCAGTTACTCCCACCCTGGCGTGTGGGGTCCCGCAGCCTATGGCTACACCTTC
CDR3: CASSYSHPGVWGPAAYGYTF

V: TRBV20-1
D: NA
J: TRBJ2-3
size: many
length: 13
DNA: TGCAGTGCTAGCGTCGGAGACACAGATACGCAGTATTTT
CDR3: CSASVGDTDTQYF